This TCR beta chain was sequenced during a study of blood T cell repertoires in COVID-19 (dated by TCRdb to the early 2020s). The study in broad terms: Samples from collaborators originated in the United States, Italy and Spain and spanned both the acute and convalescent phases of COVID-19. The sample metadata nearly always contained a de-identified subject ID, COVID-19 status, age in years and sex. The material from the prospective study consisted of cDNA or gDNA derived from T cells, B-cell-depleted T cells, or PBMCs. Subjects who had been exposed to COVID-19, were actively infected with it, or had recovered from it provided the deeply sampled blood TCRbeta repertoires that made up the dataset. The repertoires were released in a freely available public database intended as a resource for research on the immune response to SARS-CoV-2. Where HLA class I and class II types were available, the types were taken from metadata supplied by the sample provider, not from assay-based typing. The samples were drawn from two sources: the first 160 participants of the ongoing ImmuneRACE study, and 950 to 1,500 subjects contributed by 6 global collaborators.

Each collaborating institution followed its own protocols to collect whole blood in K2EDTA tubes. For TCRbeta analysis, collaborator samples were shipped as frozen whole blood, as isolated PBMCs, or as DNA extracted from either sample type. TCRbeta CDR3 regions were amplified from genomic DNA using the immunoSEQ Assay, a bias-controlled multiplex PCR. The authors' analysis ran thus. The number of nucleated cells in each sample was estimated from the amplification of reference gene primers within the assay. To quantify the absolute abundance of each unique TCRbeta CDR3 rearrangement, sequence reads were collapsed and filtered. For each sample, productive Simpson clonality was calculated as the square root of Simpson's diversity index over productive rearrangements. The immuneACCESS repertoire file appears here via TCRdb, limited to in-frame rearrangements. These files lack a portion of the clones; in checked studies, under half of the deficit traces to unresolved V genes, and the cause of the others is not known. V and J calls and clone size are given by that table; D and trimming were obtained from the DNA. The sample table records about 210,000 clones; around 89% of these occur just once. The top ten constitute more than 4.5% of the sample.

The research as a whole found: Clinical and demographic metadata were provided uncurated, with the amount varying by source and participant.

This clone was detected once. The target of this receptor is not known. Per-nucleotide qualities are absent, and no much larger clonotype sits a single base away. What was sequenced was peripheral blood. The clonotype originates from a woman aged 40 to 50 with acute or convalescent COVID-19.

The DNA reads as follows: TGTGCCAGCAGTTATTCCTACAGGGGCAAAAACACTGAAGCTTTCTTT. Translated, it gives CASSYSYRGKNTEAFF. The V and J genes are TRBV6-5 and TRBJ1-1, with 7 central nucleotides matching TRBD1. Germline trimming: 3 bases from V, 2 bases from J; junction bases outside gene matches: 9. The germline V gene sets CDR1 to MNHEY and CDR2 to SVGAGI. The CDR3 starts with the cysteine, ends with the phenylalanine, and has 16 residues. CDR3 DNA is the only sequence kept; it has 48 bases, read in frame from the first base.